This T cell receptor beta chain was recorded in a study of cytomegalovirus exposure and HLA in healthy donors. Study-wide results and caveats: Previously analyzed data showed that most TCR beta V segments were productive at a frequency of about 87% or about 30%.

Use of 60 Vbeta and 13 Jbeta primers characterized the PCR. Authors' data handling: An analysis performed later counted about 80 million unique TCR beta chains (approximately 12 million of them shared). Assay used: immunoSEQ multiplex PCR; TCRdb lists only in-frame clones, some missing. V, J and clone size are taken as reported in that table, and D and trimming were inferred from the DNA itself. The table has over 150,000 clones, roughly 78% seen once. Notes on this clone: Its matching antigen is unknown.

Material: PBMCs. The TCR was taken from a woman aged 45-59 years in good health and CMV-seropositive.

CDR3 amino acids: CSVLGIGSRGNNEQFF. CDR3 DNA sequence: TGCAGCGTTTTAGGGATAGGGTCAAGGGGAAACAATGAGCAGTTCTTC. The chain is built from TRBV29-1 and TRBJ2-1, with a weak D call TRBD1 (5 bases). CDR3 length equals 16 residues. From germline, CDR1 is SQVTM and CDR2 ANQGSEA. Deletions cut 5 bases from V and 5 bases from J, with 22 bases between.